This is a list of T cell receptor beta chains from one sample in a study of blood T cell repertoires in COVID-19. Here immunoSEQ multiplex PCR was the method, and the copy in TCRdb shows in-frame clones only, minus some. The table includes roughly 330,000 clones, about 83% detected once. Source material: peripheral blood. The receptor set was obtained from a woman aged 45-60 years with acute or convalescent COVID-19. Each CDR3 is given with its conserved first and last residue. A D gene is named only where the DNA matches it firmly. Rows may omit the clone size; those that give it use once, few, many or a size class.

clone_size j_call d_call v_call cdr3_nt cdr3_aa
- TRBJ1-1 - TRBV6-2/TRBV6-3 TGTGCCAGCAGCCGGTACAGGGACGCTGAAGCTTTCTTT CASSRYRDAEAFF
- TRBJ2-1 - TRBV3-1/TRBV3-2 TGTGCCAGCAGCCAAAACGCGAATGAGCAGTTCTTC CASSQNANEQFF
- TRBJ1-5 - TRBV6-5 TGTGCCAGCAGTTACTCAGGGACAAACAATCAGCCCCAGCATTTT CASSYSGTNNQPQHF
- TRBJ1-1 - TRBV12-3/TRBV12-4 TGTGCCACCCGCTTAGGAGGGAACACTGAAGCTTTCTTT CATRLGGNTEAFF
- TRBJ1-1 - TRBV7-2 TGTGCCAGCAGCATACGCGGGAACACTGAAGCTTTCTTT CASSIRGNTEAFF
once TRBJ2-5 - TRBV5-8 TGTGCCAGCAGCTTGGGGACAAGTACAGGTAGCCAAGAGACCCAGTACTTC CASSLGTSTGSQETQYF
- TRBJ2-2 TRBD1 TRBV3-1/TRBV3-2 TGTGCCAGCAGCCCTGAGGGGGCGCAGAACGGGGAGCTGTTTTTT CASSPEGAQNGELFF
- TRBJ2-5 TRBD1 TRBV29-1 TGCAGCGTTGAAGATGAGGACAGGGGGCTAGAGACCCAGTACTTC CSVEDEDRGLETQYF
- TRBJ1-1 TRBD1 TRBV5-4 TGTGCCAGCAGCGTAGGACAGGGCACCTACATGAACACTGAAGCTTTCTTT CASSVGQGTYMNTEAFF
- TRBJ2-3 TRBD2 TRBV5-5 TGTGCCAGCAGCTTGGCCAGCGGGGGGGCCGGGAGCACAGATACGCAGTATTTT CASSLASGGAGSTDTQYF
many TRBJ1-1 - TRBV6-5 TGTGCCAGCATCAGGGAGGTGCCTTTCTTT CASIREVPFF
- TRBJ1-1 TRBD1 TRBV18 TGTGCCAGCTCACGGGACAGGGGTGATGAAGCTTTCTTT CASSRDRGDEAFF
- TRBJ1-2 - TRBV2 TGTGCCAGCAGTGAAGAGCGGTCGCTTGGCTACACCTTC CASSEERSLGYTF
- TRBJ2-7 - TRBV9 TGTGCCAGCAGCCCCGGGTCCTACTCCTACGAGCAGTACTTC CASSPGSYSYEQYF
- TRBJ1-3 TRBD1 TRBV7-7 TGTGCCAGCAGCTTACTAACAGGGGCCGGAAACACCATATATTTT CASSLLTGAGNTIYF
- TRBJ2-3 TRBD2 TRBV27 TGTGCCAGCAGTTTACTCCGGGAGGGCACAGATACGCAGTATTTT CASSLLREGTDTQYF
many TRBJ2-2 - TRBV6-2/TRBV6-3 TGTGCCAGCAGTTACCCCGCGCCTGCGAACACCGGGGAGCTGTTTTTT CASSYPAPANTGELFF
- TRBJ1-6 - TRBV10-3 TGTGCCGCAACGAGGGACTTAGATGCACCCCTCCACTTT CAATRDLDAPLHF
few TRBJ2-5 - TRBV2 TGTGCCAGCATGAGAGGGCCAGAGACCCAGTACTTC CASMRGPETQYF
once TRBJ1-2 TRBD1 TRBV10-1 TGCGCCAGCAGCGTCCGGGACAGGGGGCACTATGGCTACACCTTC CASSVRDRGHYGYTF
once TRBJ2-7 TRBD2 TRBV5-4 TGTGCCAGCAGCGGATCCGGGACTAGCGGCTACGAGCAGTACTTC CASSGSGTSGYEQYF
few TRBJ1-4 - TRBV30 TGTGCCTGGAGGGGGCAGGTTAATGAAAAACTGTTTTTT CAWRGQVNEKLFF
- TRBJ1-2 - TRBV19 TGTGCCAGTAGTACCAGCGACTATGGCTACACCTTC CASSTSDYGYTF
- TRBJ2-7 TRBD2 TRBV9 TGTGCCAGCAGCGTGTATGGGACTAGCCCCGACGAGCAGTACTTC CASSVYGTSPDEQYF
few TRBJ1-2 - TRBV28 TGTGCCAGCAGCTCCCGGGGGGGGTCGGGCTACACCTTC CASSSRGGSGYTF